This T cell receptor (beta chain) was sequenced during a study of blood T cell repertoires in COVID-19. About the research overall: Sites in the United States, Italy and Spain provided acute and convalescent COVID-19 samples. Sources were T cells, B-cell-depleted T cells, or PBMCs; the material itself was cDNA or gDNA.

This clone was observed once. Cohorts were based on clinical histories the participants reported. Recovery among Cohort 3 donors was established by two negative PCRs, clearance, or symptom resolution. The germline V gene encodes CDR1 KGHSH and CDR2 LQKENI. This CDR3 has 13 residues. V dropped 1 base and J dropped 8 bases, with 11 bases sitting between them. TCRdb keeps only in-frame clones here, not all; method: immunoSEQ multiplex PCR. The table lists a few hundred thousand clones, under 85% of them singletons. The sequencing input was PBMCs or T cells enriched from blood (not recorded which). The clonotype comes from a woman between 50 and 59 years old who had recovered from COVID-19. V is TRBV18 and J is TRBJ1-2; D gene unclear. In DNA, the CDR3 is TGTGCCAGCTCACCACTGGGCCTTTACGGCTACACCTTC. It encodes CASSPLGLYGYTF.